A selection of T cell receptor beta chains follows, all from one sample in a study of blood T cell repertoires in COVID-19. Here immunoSEQ multiplex PCR was the method, and the copy in TCRdb shows in-frame clones only, minus some. The sample contains fewer than 400,000 clones, 90% of which appear only once. Sequenced: PBMCs or T cells enriched from blood (not recorded which). The source of these receptors is a woman in her 30s who had been exposed to COVID-19. Each CDR3 is given with its conserved first and last residue.

J | length | V | CDR3
TRBJ1-5 | 16 | TRBV5-1 | CASSLAPRTSNQPQHF
TRBJ2-2 | 14 | TRBV6-5 | CASRTGVLTGELFF
TRBJ1-6 | 14 | TRBV4-2 | CASSPIRGDSPLHF
TRBJ1-1 | 13 | TRBV6-5 | CASRQGSRAEAFF
TRBJ1-4 | 14 | TRBV9 | CASSGDRGSEKLFF
TRBJ1-1 | 17 | TRBV4-3 | CASSQGRAIRENTEAFF
TRBJ2-7 | 17 | TRBV4-1 | CASSQASGLRPSYEQYF
TRBJ2-1 | 15 | TRBV9 | CASSLRLAGGREQFF
TRBJ1-1 | 14 | TRBV18 | CASSSGAGNTEAFF
TRBJ1-5 | 15 | TRBV9 | CASSVGTGINQPQHF
TRBJ1-1 | 12 | TRBV2 | CASSVEGGRAFF
TRBJ1-2 | 14 | TRBV2 | CASSRGSGRGGYTF
TRBJ1-1 | 15 | TRBV4-1 | CASSQDTKFRSEAFF
TRBJ1-4 | 13 | TRBV29-1 | CSVEGQGSEKLFF
TRBJ1-5 | 12 | TRBV30 | CAPTGTNQPQHF
TRBJ1-3 | 16 | TRBV7-3 | CASSSLCGSSGNTIYF
TRBJ1-2 | 13 | TRBV12-3/TRBV12-4 | CASSLGPGGGYTF
TRBJ2-2 | 14 | TRBV10-3 | CAIRLAGGSGELFF
TRBJ2-5 | 11 | TRBV20-1 | CSAEKGKTQYF
TRBJ2-7 | 15 | TRBV3-1/TRBV3-2 | CASSPDPGGAYEQYF
TRBJ1-3 | 17 | TRBV19 | CASSIRTGSSSGNTIYF
TRBJ1-5 | 18 | TRBV7-8 | CASSLEGQGPYSNQPQHF
TRBJ1-2 | 13 | TRBV12-3/TRBV12-4 | CASSSDRLYGYTF
TRBJ1-1 | 13 | TRBV29-1 | CSARRQFNPEAFF
TRBJ2-7 | 19 | TRBV7-9 | CASSLPERVREGQGYEQYF
TRBJ1-1 | 14 | TRBV5-6 | CASSLDRGATEAFF
TRBJ2-2 | 15 | TRBV4-3 | CASSHQAGRTGELFF
TRBJ2-7 | 13 | TRBV11-2 | CATRGTGRYEQYF
TRBJ2-5 | 12 | TRBV7-9 | CATGTDRVTQYF
TRBJ2-7 | 11 | TRBV5-1 | CASSRLGVWYF
TRBJ2-4 | 15 | TRBV19 | CASKKTGGRGNIQYF
TRBJ2-7 | 16 | TRBV5-1 | CASSALPSGGLYEQYF
TRBJ1-1 | 17 | TRBV5-1 | CASSPPPATGRNTEAFF
TRBJ1-4 | 14 | TRBV7-9 | CASSLTGINEKLFF
TRBJ2-3 | 16 | TRBV11-2 | CASRGQAGRSTDTQYF
TRBJ1-1 | 14 | TRBV29-1 | CSVRALDRRIEAFF
TRBJ1-4 | 15 | TRBV4-1 | CASSQKTGINEKLFF
TRBJ1-2 | 11 | TRBV20-1 | CSAPDSYGYTF
TRBJ2-7 | 15 | TRBV6-5 | CASSYSGGSPYEQYF
TRBJ1-5 | 15 | TRBV6-6 | CASSRDDRYYQPQHF
TRBJ1-5 | 14 | TRBV4-1 | CASSSRSLNQPQHF
TRBJ1-1 | 15 | TRBV7-9 | CASSLGRGPNTEAFF
TRBJ1-5 | 15 | TRBV7-2 | CASRGTGGGNQPQHF